The 2 T cell receptor beta chains presented below share a single source sample, sequenced in a study of blood T cell repertoires in COVID-19 (TCRdb year 2020). Library preparation used the immunoSEQ multiplex PCR assay. Sourced from immuneACCESS, this table was stored by TCRdb with only in-frame sequences that have V and J called. A share of the clones is absent; for the studies checked, an unresolved V gene accounts for under half, and the remainder has no known explanation. This sample gives 210,000 or so clones in total; almost 85% of them show up just once. The ten largest clones represent roughly 5% of the sample. Sequencing used peripheral blood. All receptors derive from a man aged 50-59 years with COVID-19, enrolled during active disease.

This chain links TRBV20-1 with TRBJ2-3, with 12 positions matching TRBD2. The ends lost 3 bases at V and 0 bases at J; junction bases unmatched: 7. The CDR3 covers 17 residues. CDR1 DFQATT and CDR2 SNEGSKA come from the germline V gene (reference sequence). Written as DNA, the CDR3 is TGCAGTGCTAGTTCAACTAGCGGGGGGTTAAGCACAGATACGCAGTATTTT. It specifies CSASSTSGGLSTDTQYF.

The chain recombines TRBV6-5 with TRBJ1-1, with a possible D match to TRBD1 (5 bases). The germline V gene has CDR1 MNHEY and CDR2 SVGAGI. V was cut by 2 bases and J by 7 bases, with 11 bases left in between. This CDR3 comprises 13 residues. CDR3 region: CASSYKGKGEAFF. Here the CDR3 DNA reads TGTGCCAGCAGTTACAAGGGGAAAGGTGAAGCTTTCTTT.